This TCR beta chain was sequenced for a study of technical replicates of blood from a few donors. In germline, CDR1 is KGHSH, CDR2 LQKENI. V was pared by 2 bases and J by 0 bases, with 10 bases between. This CDR3 region has 15 residues. Sequencing was performed with immunoSEQ multiplex PCR; in TCRdb, only in-frame clones are kept and a portion is missing. The sample yields roughly 76,000 clones, 85% to 95% seen once. Sequenced sample: T cells isolated from PBMCs. The J gene is TRBJ1-1, the V gene TRBV18; D is unresolved. This TCR was sampled from a human donor in good health. The CDR3 nucleotides read TGTGCCAGCTCACCAATCCGGGAGGTGAACACTGAAGCTTTCTTT. Translation gives CASSPIREVNTEAFF.